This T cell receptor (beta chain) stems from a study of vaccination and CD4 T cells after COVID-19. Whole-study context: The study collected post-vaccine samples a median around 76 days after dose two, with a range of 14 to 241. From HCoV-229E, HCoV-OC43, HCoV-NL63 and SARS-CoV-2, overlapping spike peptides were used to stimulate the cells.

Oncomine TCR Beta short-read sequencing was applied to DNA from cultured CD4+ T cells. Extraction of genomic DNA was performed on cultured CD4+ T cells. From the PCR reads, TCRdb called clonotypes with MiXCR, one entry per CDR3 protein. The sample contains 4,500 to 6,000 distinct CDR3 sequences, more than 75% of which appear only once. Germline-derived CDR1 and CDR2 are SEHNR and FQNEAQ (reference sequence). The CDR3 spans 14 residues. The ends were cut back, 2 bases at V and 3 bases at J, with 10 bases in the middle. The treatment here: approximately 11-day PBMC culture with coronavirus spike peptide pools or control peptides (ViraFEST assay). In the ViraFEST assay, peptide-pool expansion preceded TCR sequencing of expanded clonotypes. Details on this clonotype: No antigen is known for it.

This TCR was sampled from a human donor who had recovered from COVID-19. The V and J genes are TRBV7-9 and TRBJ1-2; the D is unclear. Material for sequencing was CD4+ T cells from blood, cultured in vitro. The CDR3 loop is CASSLSGNDYGYTF. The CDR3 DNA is TGTGCCAGCAGCTTATCTGGGAATGACTATGGCTACACCTTC.